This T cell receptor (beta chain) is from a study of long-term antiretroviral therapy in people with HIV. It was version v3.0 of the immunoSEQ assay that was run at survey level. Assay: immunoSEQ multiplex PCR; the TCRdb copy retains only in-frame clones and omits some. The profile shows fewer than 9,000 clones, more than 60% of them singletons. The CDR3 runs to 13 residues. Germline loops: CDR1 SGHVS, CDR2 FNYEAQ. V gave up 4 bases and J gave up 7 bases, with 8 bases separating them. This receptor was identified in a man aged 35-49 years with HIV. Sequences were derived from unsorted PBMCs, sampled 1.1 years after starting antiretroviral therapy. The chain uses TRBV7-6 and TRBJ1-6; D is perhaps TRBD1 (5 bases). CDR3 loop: CASSSQGNSPLHF. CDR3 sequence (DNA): TGTGCCAGCAGCTCGCAGGGAAATTCACCCCTCCACTTT. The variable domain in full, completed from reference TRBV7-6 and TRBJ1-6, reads GAGVSQSPRYKVTKRGQDVALRCDPISGHVSLYWYRQALGQGPEFLTYFNYEAQQDKSGLPNDRFSAERPEGSISTLTIQRTEQRDSAMYRCASSSQGNSPLHFGNGTRLTVT.